A selection of T cell receptor beta chains follows, all from one sample in a study of regulatory T cells in long-lasting Graves disease. TCRdb re-called the multiplex PCR reads with MiXCR, one entry per CDR3 protein. The data hold roughly 610,000 distinct CDR3 sequences, with about 16% observed a single time. The data were also submitted as part of a second study, on T cells in Graves' hyperthyroidism and ophthalmopathy.

This specimen was peripheral blood mononuclear cells (PBMCs), taken at new diagnosis, from a patient treated with antithyroid drugs. The source is a man between 18 and 35 years old with Graves disease. Both conserved end residues are part of each CDR3. Fields, in order: J gene, V gene, D gene, clone size, CDR3 DNA, CDR3 protein. D genes are given only for firm matches. A clone size is listed for some rows: how often the clone was seen (once, few, many), or a class if it is expanded.

>TRBJ2-5|TRBV25-1|-|-
TGTGCCAGCAGCCTCTATAGCGGAAACCCTCAAGAGACCCAGTACTTC
CASSLYSGNPQETQYF
>TRBJ2-1|TRBV27|TRBD2|once
TGTGCCAGCAGTGAACCGGGACTAGAATTCCTCAATGAGCAGTTCTTC
CASSEPGLEFLNEQFF
>TRBJ2-2|TRBV19|TRBD1|few
TGTGCCAGTACCTATCGACAGGGGCCCCTAGGGACCGGGGAGCTGTTTTTT
CASTYRQGPLGTGELFF
>TRBJ2-7|TRBV20-1|TRBD1|many
TGCAGTGCTGACCCCCGGACAGGGGGCGTCTACGAGCAGTACTTC
CSADPRTGGVYEQYF
>TRBJ2-1|TRBV10-3|TRBD2|-
TGTGCCATCGCTAGCGGGAGGAACAATGAGCAGTTCTTC
CAIASGRNNEQFF
>TRBJ1-1|TRBV10-3|TRBD1|many
TGTGCCATCAGTGAGTTACAGGGGAGGAACACTGAAGCTTTCTTT
CAISELQGRNTEAFF
>TRBJ2-7|TRBV7-3|-|few
TGTGCCAGCAGCTTAAGTCCAGCGTCCGACGAGCAGTACTTC
CASSLSPASDEQYF
>TRBJ1-2|TRBV3-1|-|many
TGTGCCAGCAGCCCTCGGTCCGGGACAACCCTCGGAGGCTACACCTTC
CASSPRSGTTLGGYTF
>TRBJ2-1|TRBV5-1|TRBD1|many
TGCGCCAGCAGCTCCGGACAGGAAAGTGAGCAGTTCTTC
CASSSGQESEQFF
>TRBJ2-5|TRBV24-1|-|many
TGTGCCACCAGTGACCCCGGGGCAGGGCGGGAGACCCAGTACTTC
CATSDPGAGRETQYF
>TRBJ2-7|TRBV25-1|-|few
TGTGCCCCTTGGGGCACCCATGGGGAGTACGAGCAGTACTTC
CAPWGTHGEYEQYF
>TRBJ2-2|TRBV12-3/TRBV12-4|-|many
TGTGCCAGCAGTTTAGCGCTCTGGGGTCGGGGCACCGGGGAGCTGTTTTTT
CASSLALWGRGTGELFF
>TRBJ2-5|TRBV9|TRBD2|few
TGTGCCAGCGCGAACGGGGGAGGGCCTGAAGAGACCCAGTACTTC
CASANGGGPEETQYF
>TRBJ2-7|TRBV12-3/TRBV12-4|TRBD1|few
TGTGCCAGCAGTACAGGGGCCTCCTCCTACGAGCAGTACTTC
CASSTGASSYEQYF
>TRBJ1-2|TRBV28|-|few
TGTGCCAGCACACCAGGGAGGGGCTACACCTTC
CASTPGRGYTF
>TRBJ2-1|TRBV5-4|TRBD1|few
TGTGCCAGCAGCCAAGGTCGTAGACAGGGATACTACAATGAGCAGTTCTTC
CASSQGRRQGYYNEQFF
>TRBJ1-5|TRBV12-3/TRBV12-4|TRBD1|few
TGTGCCAGCAGGGACAGGGTTGGCAATCAGCCCCAGCATTTT
CASRDRVGNQPQHF
>TRBJ2-1|TRBV5-1|-|few
TGCGCCAGCAGCTTGGAGCCCCCCGGGGGCGACAATGAGCAGTTCTTC
CASSLEPPGGDNEQFF
>TRBJ2-1|TRBV12-3/TRBV12-4|TRBD2|-
TGTGCCAGCAGTTCCCGACTAGCGGGTCACAATGAGCAGTTCTTC
CASSSRLAGHNEQFF
>TRBJ2-7|TRBV18|-|many
TGTGCCAGCTCACCATCTCCAGGGGTGGGCTCCTACGAGCAGTACTTC
CASSPSPGVGSYEQYF
>TRBJ1-1|TRBV5-1|TRBD1|many
TGCGCCAGCAGCTCCGGACAGGGGACTGAAGCTTTCTTT
CASSSGQGTEAFF